These 21 T cell receptor beta chains were all obtained from the same sample, sequenced in a study of T cell repertoires in cytomegalovirus infection. One entry per CDR3 protein results from TCRdb running MiXCR on the reads. The sample has nearly 650,000 distinct CDR3 sequences, about 24% seen once. The sequenced sample was CD8+ T cells from PBMCs. All receptors derive from a human donor in good health (CMV status not recorded). Some clones in this sample may be carry-over from other donors' samples.

This chain joins TRBV7-9 and TRBJ1-1; no firm D call. The CDR3 has 13 residues. The ends were cut back, 3 bases at V and 8 bases at J, with 13 bases in the middle. Germline V gene lookup returns CDR1 SEHNR and CDR2 FQNEAQ (reference sequence). The CDR3 region is CASSFGPAREAFF. The CDR3 nucleotides read TGTGCCAGCAGCTTTGGCCCCGCTCGGGAAGCTTTCTTT.

V and J are TRBV28 and TRBJ2-3; D uncertain. Per the germline V gene, CDR1 is MDHEN and CDR2 is SYDVKM. The CDR3 is 12 residues long. Trimming shortened V by 7 bases and J by 3 bases, and 8 bases separated the two germline ends. CDR3 sequence: CASTTKTDTQYF. The CDR3 coding sequence is TGTGCCAGCACCACTAAGACAGATACGCAGTATTTT.

This clonotype was detected a few times. The rearrangement joins TRBV14 to TRBJ2-3; 9 positions agree with TRBD2. The junction had 24 bases not matched to a gene; V was cut back by 1 base and J by 1 base. The length of the CDR3 is 23 residues. The germline CDR1 and CDR2 sequences are SGHDN and FVKESK. CDR3: CASSQVSRLRVGKRGARTDTQYF. CDR3 bases: TGTGCCAGCAGCCAAGTTTCCCGCCTCCGGGTGGGTAAGCGGGGGGCCCGCACAGATACGCAGTATTTT.

This clonotype came up once. The gene calls are TRBV13 and TRBJ1-1, with 8 bases lining up with TRBD1. Germline trimming cut 7 bases from V and 7 bases from J; bases unmatched to any gene: 14. Germline V CDR1 and CDR2: PRHDT, FYEKMQ (reference sequence). This CDR3 is 15 amino acids long. The CDR3 region is CASTFLAGGHGEAFF. The CDR3 DNA reads TGTGCCAGCACCTTCCTCGCAGGGGGCCATGGTGAAGCTTTCTTT.

V gene TRBV28 combines with J gene TRBJ2-7, with D possibly TRBD1 on 5 matching bases. Germline V gene sequence: CDR1 MDHEN, CDR2 SYDVKM. The length of the CDR3 is 12 residues. Trimming took off 5 bases at V and 4 bases at J, with 9 bases between the two ends. CDR3 nucleotides: TGTGCCAGCAGTACACAGGAGTACGAGCAGTACGTC. Protein: CASSTQEYEQYV.

In its sample, this clonotype was seen a few times. V is TRBV27 and J is TRBJ2-7; D gene ambiguous. Per germline, CDR1 MNHEY and CDR2 SMNVEV (reference sequence). CDR3 size: 15 residues. V dropped 5 bases and J dropped 0 bases, with 14 bases sitting between them. CDR3 in DNA: TGTGCCAGCAGTCCGAACCAGGACCCCTCCTACGAGCAGTACTTC. Translating gives CASSPNQDPSYEQYF.

This rearrangement joins TRBV6-2 or TRBV6-3 to TRBJ1-1; 8 nucleotides agree with TRBD1. The CDR3 loop spans 17 amino acids. CDR1 MNHEY and CDR2 SVGEGT come from the germline V gene. The ends lost 2 bases at V and 3 bases at J; junction bases unmatched: 11. In nucleotides, the CDR3 is TGTGCCAGCAGTTACCGGGCCTTGGGACAGGCTTACACTGAAGCTTTCTTT. Translating gives CASSYRALGQAYTEAFF.

This clonotype was picked up many times. The gene calls are TRBV7-9 and TRBJ2-7; unclear D gene. The CDR3 is 12 amino acids. Germline values: CDR1 SEHNR, CDR2 FQNEAQ (reference sequence). Between the trimmed V and J ends, which lost 0 bases and 6 bases, there was a span of 6 bases. This CDR3 reads CASSLAGGEQYV. The CDR3 DNA is TGTGCCAGCAGCTTAGCGGGTGGCGAGCAGTACGTC.

A word on this clonotype: A much larger clone sits a single nucleotide away, making a read error possible. J is TRBJ1-4 and V is TRBV7-6, with D unresolved. Looked up from germline, CDR1 is SGHVS and CDR2 is FNYEAQ. The CDR3 runs to 15 residues. This CDR3 is CTSSHPTAGGRELFF. The CDR3 DNA sequence: TGTACCAGCAGCCATCCTACAGCCGGAGGGAGAGAACTGTTTTTT.

This clonotype was recorded at least ten times. The CDR3 protein is CASSSGFGTGPNTEAFF. Here the CDR3 DNA reads TGTGCCAGCAGCTCAGGATTCGGGACAGGGCCGAACACTGAAGCTTTCTTT. The chain couples TRBV7-2 to TRBJ1-1, with TRBD1 identical over 9 bases. This CDR3 is 17 amino acids long. Germline V gene lookup returns CDR1 SGHTA and CDR2 FQGNSA. V trimming: 4 bases; J trimming: 1 base; junction bases outside the gene matches: 10.

Concerning this clonotype itself: A much larger clone differs from this one at a single base, so this may be a read error. The rearrangement links TRBV7-8 to TRBJ1-2, with a weak D call TRBD1 (6 bases). Trimming removed 5 bases at V and 4 bases at J, with 14 bases between. The CDR3 has 14 amino acids. CDR1 and CDR2 from the germline V gene are SGHVS and FQNEAQ. As DNA, the CDR3 is TGTGCCAGCAGCCCCGGACAGAGAATCTATGGCTACACCTTC. Translation: CASSPGQRIYGYTF.

This clonotype was seen only a few times. The V gene is TRBV7-2, the J gene TRBJ2-3; 8 positions agree with TRBD1. CDR3 size: 14 residues. Trimming cost V 10 bases and J 1 base; bases outside gene matches: 7. Per the germline V gene, CDR1 is SGHTA and CDR2 is FQGNSA. The CDR3 sequence: CATWGQARTDTQYF. Here the CDR3 DNA reads TGTGCCACCTGGGGACAGGCCCGCACAGATACGCAGTATTTT.

V gene TRBV7-9 combines with J gene TRBJ2-1, with TRBD2 identical over 7 bases. CDR3 length: 16 residues. CDR1 and CDR2 (germline): SEHNR, FQNEAQ (reference sequence). V shed 5 bases and J 3 bases; nucleotides not matched to a gene: 10. This CDR3 is CASSGGDSYHYNEQFF. In DNA form, the CDR3 reads TGTGCCAGCAGCGGGGGGGACTCATACCACTACAATGAGCAGTTCTTC.

As regards this clonotype: Sequence at one end of the junction differs from germline and may be a read error. This chain uses TRBV7-7 with TRBJ2-7, with TRBD1 matching over 9 bases. This CDR3 has 14 residues. Germline V gene lookup returns CDR1 SSHAT and CDR2 FNYEAQ (reference sequence). Here the CDR3 reads CASSLGQGISEQYF. The CDR3, as DNA: TGTGCTAGCAGCTTGGGACAGGGTATTTCCGAGCAGTACTTC.

The V call is TRBV10-1, the J call TRBJ1-2, with D possibly being TRBD1 (6 bases). The CDR3 length is 12 residues. Germline CDR1 and CDR2: WNHNN and SYGVQD (reference sequence). The V gene lost 6 bases and the J gene lost 8 bases, with 13 bases spanning the gap. The CDR3 nucleotides are TGCGCCAGCAGCGACTTTACAGGGGGCTACACCTTC. This sequence encodes CASSDFTGGYTF.

This clonotype was seen at least ten times. This sequence joins TRBV7-8 and TRBJ2-5; 7 bases align to TRBD1. Trimming removed 3 bases from V and 1 base from J; junction bases left unmatched: 17. CDR1 SGHVS and CDR2 FQNEAQ come from the germline V gene. This CDR3 comprises 19 residues. In DNA form, the CDR3 reads TGTGCCAGCAGCTTGGTTCAGGTTCGGGGACAGACCATCCAAGAGACCCAGTACTTC. Its translation: CASSLVQVRGQTIQETQYF.

This sequence joins TRBV7-4 and TRBJ1-4; D possibly corresponds to TRBD1 (5 bases). In germline, CDR1 is SGHVT, CDR2 SQSDAQ. This CDR3 spans 15 amino acids. Trimming removed 5 bases from V and 6 bases from J, with 16 bases in between. The CDR3 DNA is TGTGCCAGCAGCACTAGTGGCAGGGCTGATGAAAAACTGTTTTTT. Translating gives CASSTSGRADEKLFF.

This clonotype has only a few counts. The chain recombines TRBV29-1 with TRBJ2-1; 9 nucleotides align to TRBD2. V shed 0 bases, J shed 2 bases, and the junction held 11 bases outside the gene matches. The CDR3 has 18 residues. Germline V gene data show CDR1 as SQVTM and CDR2 as ANQGSEA. The CDR3 loop is CSVEDSARGGHPYNEQFF. Here the CDR3 DNA reads TGCAGCGTTGAAGATTCGGCGCGGGGGGGCCACCCCTACAATGAGCAGTTCTTC.

This clonotype was seen a single time. The J gene is TRBJ1-2, the V gene TRBV4-1, with D maybe TRBD1 (5 bases). The V and J ends lost 4 bases and 2 bases respectively, with 20 bases between them. Germline V gives CDR1 MGHRA, CDR2 YSYEKL. The length of the CDR3 is 17 residues. The CDR3 region has the DNA TGCGCCAGCAGCCCCGGGCAGGGAGATCGGGTGAACTATGGCTACACCTTC. This gives the protein CASSPGQGDRVNYGYTF.

This clonotype showed up many times. The chain recombines TRBV5-4 with TRBJ2-5; the match to TRBD1 covers 8 bases. Germline CDR1 and CDR2: SGHNT and YYREEE (reference sequence). The ends lost 4 bases at V and 0 bases at J; junction bases unmatched: 5. The length of the CDR3 is 15 residues. The CDR3 loop is CASSPDRANQETQYF. CDR3 in DNA: TGTGCCAGCAGCCCGGACAGGGCCAACCAAGAGACCCAGTACTTC.

The chain couples TRBV2 to TRBJ2-2; 11 bases match TRBD2. The CDR3 runs 15 residues. Trimming removed 9 bases from V and 2 bases from J; junction bases left unmatched: 5. CDR1 SNHLY and CDR2 FYNNEI come from the germline V gene. The CDR3 protein is CASLLAGANTGELFF. CDR3 nucleotide sequence: TGTGCCAGTCTACTAGCGGGGGCCAACACCGGGGAGCTGTTTTTT.